This T cell receptor beta chain is from a study of cytomegalovirus exposure and HLA in healthy donors. Study details: When just under 400 donors were genotyped, about 81% of them were found to fall in the Caucasian-associated ancestry cluster.

60 Vbeta and 13 Jbeta primers were used in PCR. The assay was immunoSEQ multiplex PCR, and TCRdb's table has in-frame clones only and misses some. The data contain roughly 130,000 clones, roughly four fifths of them seen just once; the ten biggest clones take up around 1.3%. Germline V gene sequence: CDR1 SQVTM, CDR2 ANQGSEA. Trimming removed 3 bases at V and 4 bases at J, with 12 bases between. The CDR3 is made up of 13 amino acids. This rearrangement joins TRBV29-1 to TRBJ1-2; no definite D call. The sequencing input was PBMCs. The clonotype comes from a girl aged 2 to 10 in good health and CMV-seronegative. The CDR3 loop is CSVDRLTFYGYTF. The CDR3 nucleotides are TGCAGCGTTGATCGCCTCACTTTCTATGGCTACACCTTC.